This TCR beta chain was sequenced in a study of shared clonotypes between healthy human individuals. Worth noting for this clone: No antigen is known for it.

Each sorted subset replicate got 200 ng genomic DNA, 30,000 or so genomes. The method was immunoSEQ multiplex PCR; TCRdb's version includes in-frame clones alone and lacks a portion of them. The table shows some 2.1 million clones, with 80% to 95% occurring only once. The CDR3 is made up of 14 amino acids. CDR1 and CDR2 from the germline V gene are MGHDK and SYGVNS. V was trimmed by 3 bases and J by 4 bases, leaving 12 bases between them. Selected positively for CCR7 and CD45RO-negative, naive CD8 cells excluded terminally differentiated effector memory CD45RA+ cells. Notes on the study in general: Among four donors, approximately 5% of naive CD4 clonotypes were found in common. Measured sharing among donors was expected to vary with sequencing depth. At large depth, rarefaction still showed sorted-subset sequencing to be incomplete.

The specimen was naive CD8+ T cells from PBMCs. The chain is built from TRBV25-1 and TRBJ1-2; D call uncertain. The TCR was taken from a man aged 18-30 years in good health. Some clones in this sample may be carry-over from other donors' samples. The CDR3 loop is CASSDGPVPYGYTF. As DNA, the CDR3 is TGTGCCAGCAGTGACGGCCCCGTTCCCTATGGCTACACCTTC.